The T cell receptor (beta chain) under discussion was sequenced for a study of cytomegalovirus exposure and HLA in healthy donors. Study in general: Clustering assigned about 80% of the approximately 400 genotyped donors to the Caucasian-associated ancestry cluster.

With 60 Vbeta and 13 Jbeta primers, the PCR was carried out. As processed by the authors: Among the unique TCR beta chains that a later analysis counted, 80 million to 100 million in all, approximately 12 million were shared. Here immunoSEQ multiplex PCR was the method, and the copy in TCRdb shows in-frame clones only, minus some. The DNA gave D and trimming, while V, J and clone size come from that table. The sample includes about 190,000 clones, about 87% of them seen just once. This clone was recorded a few times. Its antigen is unknown. Study-wide points: For TCR beta chains, V- and J-gene trimming was later linked to a missense DCLRE1C variant. Under in vitro conditions, a few CMV-associated chains were confirmed as specific for CMV antigens.

The receptor comes from a man aged 30 to 45 in good health and CMV-seronegative. The sequenced sample was PBMCs.

The CDR3 DNA is TGTGCCAGCAGCCCCGGGACAGGTCATTCACCCCTCCACTTT. As protein: CASSPGTGHSPLHF. J is TRBJ1-6 and V is TRBV27; 8 bases map to TRBD1. There are 14 residues in the CDR3. V dropped 6 bases and J dropped 8; count of bases not matched to a gene: 6. Germline values: CDR1 MNHEY, CDR2 SMNVEV (reference sequence).